These 7 T cell receptor beta chains originate from one sample sequenced in a study of cytomegalovirus exposure and HLA in healthy donors. The study ran its PCR with 60 Vbeta and 13 Jbeta primers. Method: immunoSEQ multiplex PCR; TCRdb's copy keeps in-frame clones and lacks some. Of about 130,000 clones listed, around 73% were seen once; the top ten hold around 1.2%. The sequenced sample was PBMCs. All receptors come from a man between 50 and 59 years old in good health and CMV-seronegative.

Here the CDR3 DNA reads TGTGCCTGGAGTGTGCGGGGAAGCGGCTACACCTTC. Translation gives CAWSVRGSGYTF. The chain is built from TRBV30 and TRBJ1-2; D gene ambiguous. Germline CDR1 and CDR2: GTSNPN and SVGIG (reference sequence). Trimming shortened V by 0 bases and J by 8 bases, and 10 bases separated the two germline ends. The CDR3 has 12 residues.

J is TRBJ1-3 and V is TRBV19; D is ambiguous. Germline values: CDR1 LNHDA, CDR2 SQIVND (reference sequence). This CDR3 region has 14 residues. V was clipped by 7 bases and J by 2 bases, with 12 bases between them. This CDR3 is CASTSGGAGNTIYF. The CDR3 coding sequence is TGTGCCAGTACCTCCGGCGGGGCTGGAAACACCATATATTTT.

This chain connects TRBV28 to TRBJ1-2; maybe TRBD1 (6 bases). The CDR3 covers 14 residues. Trimming took 7 bases from V and 3 from J, leaving 15 bases between them. Per germline, CDR1 MDHEN and CDR2 SYDVKM. Here the CDR3 reads CASNFGQIDYGYTF. CDR3 DNA: TGTGCCAGCAACTTCGGACAGATTGACTATGGCTACACCTTC.

This clone appeared a few times. V gene TRBV4-2 combines with J gene TRBJ2-3; 8 nucleotides agree with TRBD2. Germline V CDR1 and CDR2: LGHNA, YNFKEQ. The junction had 8 bases not matched to a gene; V was cut back by 0 bases and J by 0 bases. The CDR3 spans 18 residues. The CDR3 loop is CASSQDLPGTSSTDTQYF. The CDR3 DNA reads as TGTGCCAGCAGCCAAGATTTACCCGGGACTAGTAGCACAGATACGCAGTATTTT.

This clone was seen a few times. The gene calls are TRBV6-1 and TRBJ1-1; a weak D match, TRBD1 (5 bases). The germline V and J ends were trimmed by 2 bases and 0 bases, with 7 bases remaining between them. This CDR3 contains 14 residues. CDR1 and CDR2 (germline): MNHNS, SASEGT. Here the CDR3 reads CASSEQGMNTEAFF. CDR3 bases: TGTGCCAGCAGTGAACAGGGCATGAACACTGAAGCTTTCTTT.

This clone was picked up a small number of times. This chain connects TRBV2 to TRBJ2-5; 9 nucleotides match TRBD2. This CDR3 has 17 amino acids. Germline lookup yields CDR1 SNHLY and CDR2 FYNNEI. Trimming took 9 bases from V and 1 from J; bases not matched to a gene: 15. CDR3: CASTPERLAGSQETQYF. In nucleotides, the CDR3 is TGTGCCAGTACCCCCGAGAGGCTAGCGGGAAGCCAAGAGACCCAGTACTTC.

The chain carries TRBV28 and TRBJ1-1; 9 positions agree with TRBD1. The germline V gene encodes CDR1 MDHEN and CDR2 SYDVKM. This CDR3 is 15 amino acids long. V shed 5 bases and J 7 bases; nucleotides not matched to a gene: 11. CDR3 nucleotide sequence: TGTGCCAGCAGTCCACCACAGGGGGCCTTGGGTGAAGCTTTCTTT. Translating gives CASSPPQGALGEAFF.